What follows are 7 T cell receptor beta chains derived from one specimen sequenced in a study of radiation and T cells in renal cell carcinoma. Time point reported: baseline pretreatment blood. The treatment denotes: 15 Gy SBRT to primary tumor, nephrectomy 4 weeks later. Libraries were prepared by immunoSEQ multiplex PCR; TCRdb keeps only in-frame clonotypes and omits some of them. The repertoire has about 140,000 clones, 70% to 90% of them found once; the top ten carry around 25%. The input for sequencing was blood, taken from a patient whose treatment included radiotherapy and nephrectomy. The receptor source for this set is a woman between 50 and 59 years old with renal cell carcinoma.

V is TRBV5-1 and J is TRBJ2-2; D might be TRBD1 (5 bases). CDR3 length: 14 amino acids. CDR1 is SGHRS and CDR2 is YFSETQ in the germline V gene. V was clipped by 4 bases and J by 6 bases, with 13 bases between them. Here the CDR3 DNA reads TGCGCCAGCAGCGGAGAAACAGGTTCCGGGGAGCTGTTTTTT. This codes for CASSGETGSGELFF.

The sample holds a few counts of this clone. The chain has TRBV7-2 and TRBJ2-7, with D hard to call. The V end was cut by 1 base, the J end by 4 bases, with 5 bases between. The CDR3 runs 12 residues. The germline CDR1 and CDR2 sequences are SGHTA and FQGNSA. The CDR3 protein is CASSLVWYEQYF. The CDR3 coding sequence is TGTGCCAGCAGCTTAGTTTGGTACGAGCAGTACTTC.

This chain joins TRBV30 and TRBJ1-3, with D hard to call. This CDR3 contains 12 residues. Trimming cost V 3 bases and J 4 bases, with 7 bases left between them. Germline values: CDR1 GTSNPN, CDR2 SVGIG (reference sequence). The CDR3 region has the DNA TGTGCCTGGAGCTCGTCCGGAAACACCATATATTTT. It is translated as CAWSSSGNTIYF. Looking up the rest from reference TRBV30 and TRBJ1-3 gives the full variable domain: SQTIHQWPATLVQPVGSPLSLECTVEGTSNPNLYWYRQAAGRGLQLLFYSVGIGQISSEVPQNLSASRPQDRQFILSSKKLLLSDSGFYLCAWSSSGNTIYFGEGSWLTVV.

The chain uses TRBV5-6 and TRBJ1-2; 10 nucleotides match TRBD1. Germline CDR1 and CDR2: SGHDT and YYEEEE. CDR3 length equals 14 residues. With V trimmed by 6 bases and J by 8 bases, 10 bases remained unmatched. The CDR3 region has the DNA TGTGCCAGCATCAAAATCGGGACAGGGGAAGGCTACACCTTC. It is translated as CASIKIGTGEGYTF.

The rearrangement joins TRBV25-1 to TRBJ2-2; D not certain. There are 14 residues in the CDR3. V lost 1 base, J lost 1 base, and 4 bases lay in between. Germline CDR1 MGHDK, CDR2 SYGVNS. Here the CDR3 DNA reads TGTGCCAGCAGTGAATCGGGGAACACCGGGGAGCTGTTTTTT. This encodes CASSESGNTGELFF.

The chain has TRBV2 and TRBJ2-5; TRBD1 matches 11 bases. The germline CDR1 and CDR2 sequences are SNHLY and FYNNEI. There are 12 residues in the CDR3. The CDR3 nucleotides are TGTGTTGTCGGACAGGGGGCCGAGACCCAGTACTTC. This translates into CVVGQGAETQYF.

V is TRBV15 and J is TRBJ2-7, with 7 bases fitting TRBD1. J lost 2 bases, V lost 2 bases, and 3 bases had no gene match. The germline gives CDR1 LNHNV, CDR2 YYDKDF (reference sequence). This CDR3 comprises 14 residues. As DNA, the CDR3 is TGTGCCACCAGCAGATCGGGACAGACCTACGAGCAGTACTTC. This gives the protein CATSRSGQTYEQYF.